The rows below give T cell receptor beta chains drawn from one sample of a study of neurological immune-mediated disorders. TCRdb reprocessed the 5' RACE reads via MiXCR and lists one record per CDR3 protein. The table lists about 120,000 distinct CDR3 sequences, 3% to 3.5% of them singletons. Sequenced: PBMCs. The receptors stem from a woman aged 25 to 39 with multiple sclerosis. The CDR3 runs from the conserved cysteine through the conserved F or W. A D gene is named only where the DNA matches it firmly. Clone size is stated in some rows and not others, as once, few, many or a class when expanded.

TRBV7-9	many	TRBJ1-1	NA	CASSYGTGGMNTEAFF	TGTGCCAGCAGCTACGGAACGGGCGGCATGAACACTGAAGCTTTCTTT
TRBV6-5	many	TRBJ2-2	NA	CASRPGTRSSGELFF	TGTGCCAGCAGGCCCGGGACAAGGTCCTCCGGGGAGCTGTTTTTT
TRBV7-2	many	TRBJ2-2	TRBD2	CASSPRGSGVPDSNTGELFF	TGTGCCAGCAGCCCAAGGGGTAGCGGGGTACCCGATTCGAACACCGGGGAGCTGTTTTTT
TRBV29-1	many	TRBJ2-1	NA	CSVVLPGPEINEQFF	TGCAGCGTTGTCCTCCCGGGACCCGAGATAAATGAGCAGTTCTTC
TRBV20-1	many	TRBJ2-1	TRBD1	CSARDKGATNGEQFF	TGCAGTGCTAGAGATAAGGGGGCGACGAACGGTGAGCAGTTCTTC
TRBV5-1	many	TRBJ2-1	NA	CASSPSEISSYNEQFF	TGCGCCAGCAGCCCGAGCGAGATTAGCTCCTACAATGAGCAGTTCTTC
TRBV6-5	many	TRBJ1-3	NA	CASSYFSSGNTIYF	TGTGCCAGCAGTTACTTTAGCTCTGGAAACACCATATATTTT
TRBV7-2	many	TRBJ2-1	TRBD2	CASSFRGGRSEEQFF	TGTGCCAGCAGCTTCCGGGGGGGCCGTAGTGAGGAGCAGTTCTTC
TRBV27	many	TRBJ1-3	TRBD1	CASSPGTVGNTIYF	TGTGCCAGCAGTCCGGGGACAGTCGGAAACACCATATATTTT
TRBV2	many	TRBJ2-3	NA	CASSAPGTITDTQYF	TGTGCCAGCAGTGCCCCCGGGACCATCACAGATACGCAGTATTTT
TRBV11-2	many	TRBJ2-1	NA	CASSPLTRTKEQFF	TGTGCCAGCAGCCCTTTGACTAGGACGAAGGAGCAGTTCTTC
TRBV20-1	many	TRBJ2-1	NA	CSARGASELGQFF	TGCAGTGCGAGAGGGGCCTCCGAACTCGGGCAGTTCTTC
TRBV5-1	many	TRBJ2-5	NA	CASATQGHQETQYF	TGCGCCAGCGCCACCCAGGGACACCAGGAGACCCAGTACTTC
TRBV7-2	many	TRBJ2-3	NA	CASSQGLGGGDTQYF	TGTGCCAGCAGCCAAGGACTAGGGGGGGGAGATACGCAGTATTTT
TRBV5-5	medium-sized	TRBJ2-1	TRBD2	CASSPRTSGGRNEQFF	TGTGCCAGCAGCCCACGGACTAGCGGGGGGAGGAATGAGCAGTTCTTC
TRBV5-1	many	TRBJ2-1	NA	CASSLGAFNEQFF	TGCGCCAGCAGCTTGGGCGCCTTCAATGAGCAGTTCTTC
TRBV9	NA	TRBJ1-2	TRBD1	CASSPPGQGTYGYTF	TGTGCCAGCAGCCCACCGGGACAGGGGACCTATGGCTACACCTTC
TRBV10-3	many	TRBJ1-2	TRBD1	CAISEPDRASYGYTF	TGTGCCATCAGTGAGCCCGACAGGGCTTCCTATGGCTACACCTTC
TRBV2	many	TRBJ2-1	NA	CASSPRDLEGNEQFF	TGTGCCAGCAGTCCCCGGGACCTGGAAGGCAATGAGCAGTTCTTC
TRBV7-2	NA	TRBJ1-2	NA	CASSSTVGGYTF	TGTGCCAGCAGCTCTACGGTTGGTGGCTACACCTTC
TRBV7-9	many	TRBJ1-2	NA	CASLNPSDTVGYTF	TGTGCCAGCCTTAACCCGAGCGATACGGTGGGCTACACCTTC
TRBV7-6	many	TRBJ2-3	NA	CASSLAPKGSRDTQYF	TGTGCCAGCAGCTTAGCTCCAAAGGGATCGCGAGATACGCAGTATTTT
TRBV7-9	few	TRBJ1-2	NA	CASRGPYGYTF	TGTGCCAGCAGAGGTCCCTATGGCTACACCTTC
TRBV20-1	many	TRBJ1-3	NA	CSARSGGENTIYF	TGCAGTGCTAGGTCCGGGGGAGAAAACACCATATATTTT
TRBV6-5	few	TRBJ2-3	TRBD1	CASRGQGRRNTQYF	TGTGCCAGCAGGGGACAGGGAAGAAGGAATACGCAGTATTTT
TRBV3-1	many	TRBJ1-2	TRBD1	CASSRRQGGGYGYTF	TGTGCCAGCAGTCGCCGACAGGGCGGGGGATATGGCTACACCTTC
TRBV20-1	many	TRBJ2-2	TRBD2	CSAHWGGSRGGELFF	TGCAGTGCCCATTGGGGCGGGAGTAGGGGCGGGGAGCTGTTTTTT
TRBV4-3	many	TRBJ1-5	NA	CASSQEAVSNQPQHF	TGCGCCAGCAGCCAAGAGGCAGTTAGCAATCAGCCCCAGCATTTT
TRBV6-6	many	TRBJ2-3	NA	CASSGDLRDTQYF	TGTGCCAGCAGTGGGGACCTGAGGGATACGCAGTATTTT
TRBV10-2	many	TRBJ2-1	TRBD1	CASSELPGQGDNEQFF	TGCGCCAGCAGTGAGTTACCGGGACAGGGGGACAATGAGCAGTTCTTC
TRBV6-2/TRBV6-3	many	TRBJ2-1	NA	CASSTPRVAFSRYNEQFF	TGTGCCAGCAGCACGCCCCGGGTGGCATTTTCTCGCTACAATGAGCAGTTCTTC
TRBV19	many	TRBJ1-2	NA	CASKITDNYGYTF	TGTGCCAGTAAAATCACGGATAACTATGGCTACACCTTC
TRBV5-6	many	TRBJ1-5	NA	CASSSSGSNQPQHF	TGTGCCAGCAGCTCATCCGGCAGCAATCAGCCCCAGCATTTT
TRBV9	many	TRBJ2-7	NA	CASSVGPGASYSYEQYF	TGTGCCAGCAGCGTAGGGCCCGGGGCTTCCTATTCCTACGAGCAGTACTTC
TRBV5-1	many	TRBJ1-1	NA	CASSWGGANTEAFF	TGCGCCAGCAGCTGGGGGGGAGCGAACACTGAAGCTTTCTTT
TRBV27	medium-sized	TRBJ1-2	NA	CASSFGYGYGYTF	TGTGCCAGCAGTTTCGGGTACGGGTATGGCTACACCTTC
TRBV10-3	many	TRBJ2-3	TRBD2	CAISGSLRGTDTQYF	TGTGCCATCAGTGGCTCCTTGCGGGGGACAGATACGCAGTATTTT
TRBV18	many	TRBJ2-1	TRBD2	CASSTSGTSGSNEQFF	TGTGCCAGCTCAACCTCCGGGACTAGCGGTTCCAATGAGCAGTTCTTC
TRBV7-9	few	TRBJ2-7	NA	CANRPPDYEQYF	TGTGCCAACAGACCTCCGGACTACGAGCAGTACTTC
TRBV5-5	many	TRBJ2-7	TRBD2	CASSLSGLAGSYEQYF	TGTGCCAGCAGCTTGTCGGGACTAGCGGGCTCCTACGAGCAGTACTTC
TRBV9	many	TRBJ1-2	NA	CASSEGGMDGYTF	TGTGCCAGCAGCGAGGGGGGAATGGATGGCTACACCTTC
TRBV20-1	many	TRBJ2-3	TRBD2	CSATRSGGSTDTQYF	TGCAGTGCTACTAGAAGCGGGGGGAGCACAGATACGCAGTATTTT
TRBV6-2/TRBV6-3	many	TRBJ1-1	TRBD1	CASSYSETGVNTEAFF	TGTGCCAGCAGTTACTCGGAGACAGGGGTGAACACTGAAGCTTTCTTT
TRBV20-1	many	TRBJ2-1	TRBD2	CSASLLAGGFFLF	TGCAGTGCTAGTCTCCTAGCGGGAGGATTTTTTCTCTTC
TRBV20-1	many	TRBJ1-6	TRBD1	CSARGVRGQGNSPLHF	TGCAGTGCTAGAGGTGTGAGAGGACAGGGGAATTCACCCCTCCACTTT
TRBV29-1	many	TRBJ2-2	NA	CSVRAGTNTGELFF	TGCAGCGTGCGGGCCGGCACGAACACCGGGGAGCTGTTTTTT
TRBV5-6	many	TRBJ1-6	NA	CASRNETSSYNSPLHF	TGTGCCAGCAGGAACGAGACCAGCTCCTATAATTCACCCCTCCACTTT
TRBV7-8	many	TRBJ2-5	NA	CASTWGLQETQYF	TGTGCCAGCACGTGGGGCTTACAAGAGACCCAGTACTTC
TRBV5-6	few	TRBJ2-7	TRBD1	CASGKGQTSSYEQYF	TGTGCCAGCGGAAAGGGACAGACCAGCTCCTACGAGCAGTACTTC
TRBV6-5	NA	TRBJ2-4	NA	CASSSPGEAKNIQYF	TGTGCCAGCAGTTCTCCAGGGGAAGCCAAAAACATTCAGTACTTC
TRBV6-5	many	TRBJ2-3	TRBD1	CASSWTQGADTQYF	TGTGCCAGCAGTTGGACACAGGGGGCAGATACGCAGTATTTT
TRBV3-1	many	TRBJ2-3	NA	CASSQSPLITDTQYF	TGTGCCAGCAGCCAATCACCGCTTATTACAGATACGCAGTATTTT
TRBV6-5	many	TRBJ2-7	NA	CASSYSGSRRDEGYEQYF	TGTGCCAGCAGTTACTCAGGCAGCCGAAGAGACGAGGGGTACGAGCAGTACTTC
TRBV7-9	many	TRBJ2-6	NA	CASSLRGQGLISGANVLTF	TGTGCCAGCAGCTTACGGGGGCAGGGCCTAATCTCTGGGGCCAACGTCCTGACTTTC
TRBV20-1	many	TRBJ2-1	TRBD2	CSARDLSGGLYNEQFF	TGCAGTGCTAGAGACCTAAGCGGGGGCCTCTACAATGAGCAGTTCTTC